These 7 T cell receptor beta chains originate from one sample sequenced in a study of T cell clonality in common variable immunodeficiency. Their cognate antigens are unknown. General study points: Reportedly, TCR beta sequences from common variable immunodeficiency showed fewer deletions and N-nucleotide insertions.

The protocol was immunoSEQ multiplex PCR, while the TCRdb copy is restricted to in-frame clones and leaves out a portion. This sample comprises about 28,000 clones, none seen once only. Sequencing was carried out using peripheral blood mononuclear cells. The receptors were sampled from a human donor with common variable immunodeficiency.

This clone was seen more than once but under ten times. CDR3 sequence: CATLGLAGELFF. CDR3 DNA (partial): TGTGCCACCTTAGGGTTGGCCGGGGAG. J is TRBJ2-2 and V is TRBV7-3; no firm D call. The read falls 3 residues short of the CDR3 end, and the missing part is taken from the germline J gene. The V gene's germline CDR1 is SGHTA and CDR2 FQGTGA. Trimming pared 10 bases from V and 6 bases from J, leaving 12 bases between. The CDR3 covers 12 residues.

Ten or more counts support this clone. The DNA ends 3 residues before the CDR3 does, and the rest of the CDR3 is filled in from the germline J gene. The chain links TRBV19 to TRBJ2-2, with 8 bases matching TRBD2. Germline V gives CDR1 LNHDA, CDR2 SQIVND (reference sequence). V gave up 6 bases and J gave up 0 bases; unmatched junction bases: 15. CDR3 size: 19 residues. CDR3 sequence reads: CASSRFRGGGVPNTGELFF. Partial CDR3 DNA: TGTGCCAGTAGCCGTTTTCGGGGGGGAGGGGTGCCGAACACCGGGGAG.

This clone showed up many times. This CDR3 reads CASSLAARGREQYF. CDR3 bases read: TGTGCCAGCAGCTTAGCGGCCAGGGGGCGCGAG. The genes are TRBV7-2 and TRBJ2-7; 8 positions agree with TRBD1. The sequenced fragment ends 3 residues before the CDR3 boundary, so the rest is inferred from the germline J gene. The germline V gene has CDR1 SGHTA and CDR2 FQGNSA. Losses at the gene ends were 0 bases for V and 6 bases for J; bases not matched to a gene: 4. The CDR3 consists of 14 residues.

Of note for this clone: From the germline J gene comes the end of the CDR3, since the read stops 3 residues before it. The chain links TRBV7-9 to TRBJ2-7; 13 nucleotides align to TRBD2. The V and J ends lost 4 bases and 4 bases, in that order; junction bases with no gene match: 4. Germline CDR1 SEHNR, CDR2 FQNEAQ (reference sequence). CDR3 length equals 15 residues. CDR3 DNA (partial): TGTGCCAGCAGCTCCCCGGGACTAGCGGGGTACGAG. It specifies CASSSPGLAGYE. The full CDR3 protein is CASSSPGLAGYEQYF.

Worth noting for this clone: The sequence runs out 3 residues before the end of the CDR3; the remainder is reconstructed from the germline J gene. J is TRBJ1-2 and V is TRBV5-6; D gene ambiguous. Germline-derived CDR1 and CDR2 are SGHDT and YYEEEE. The CDR3 sequence is 14 residues long. The sequenced CDR3 bases are TGTGCCAGCAGCTTGCCCTCACTGAGATCGGGC. It translates to CASSLPSLRSG. The full CDR3 sequence reads CASSLPSLRSGYTF.

This clone was detected ten times or more. The read ends 3 residues shy of where the CDR3 ends; the end is completed using the germline J gene. The chain joins TRBV7-2 to TRBJ2-5, with TRBD1 as a possible D gene (6 bases). In germline, CDR1 is SGHTA, CDR2 FQGNSA. This CDR3 is 13 amino acids long. V lost 4 bases, J lost 1 base, and 7 bases lay in between. The part of the CDR3 DNA that was read is TGTGCCAGCAGCTACAGGGTCCAAGAGACC. Its protein product is CASSYRVQET. The whole CDR3 protein is CASSYRVQETQYF.

The table lists this clone with many counts. The CDR3 end falls 3 residues outside the read, so it is completed with the germline J gene. The V gene is TRBV7-4, the J gene TRBJ2-7, with TRBD1 matching over 7 bases. The V gene's germline CDR1 is SGHVT and CDR2 SQSDAQ. Trimming took 5 bases from V and 0 from J; bases not matched to a gene: 7. The CDR3 totals 15 residues. The CDR3 loop reads CASSKDRVSSYEQYF. The CDR3 bases that were read are TGTGCCAGCAGCAAAGACAGGGTAAGCTCCTACGAG.